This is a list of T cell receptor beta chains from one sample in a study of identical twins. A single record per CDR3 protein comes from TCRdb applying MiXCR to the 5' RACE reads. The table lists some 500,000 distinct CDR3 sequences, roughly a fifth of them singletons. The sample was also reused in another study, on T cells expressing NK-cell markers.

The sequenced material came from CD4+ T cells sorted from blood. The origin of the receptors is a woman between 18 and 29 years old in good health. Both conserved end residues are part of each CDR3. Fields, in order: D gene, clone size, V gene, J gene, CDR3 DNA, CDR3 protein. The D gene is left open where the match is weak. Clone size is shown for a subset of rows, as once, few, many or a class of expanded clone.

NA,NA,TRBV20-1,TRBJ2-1,TGCAGTGCTACCGGGCATTCCAACTTTTACAATGAGCAGTTCTTC,CSATGHSNFYNEQFF
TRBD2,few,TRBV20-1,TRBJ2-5,TGCAGTGCTATAGCGGGGCCCCCTGGGGAGACCCAGTACTTC,CSAIAGPPGETQYF
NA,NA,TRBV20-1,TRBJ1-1,TGCAGTGCTGTTAAATTGGCGAACACTGAAGCTTTCTTT,CSAVKLANTEAFF
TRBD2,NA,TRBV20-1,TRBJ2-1,TGCAGTGCTACTGATCCCAAGCGGGGGGGCCTTCCAATGCCCAAGTTCTTC,CSATDPKRGGLPMPKFF
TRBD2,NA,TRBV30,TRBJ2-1,TGTGCCTGGAACGGGGTGGGAGGGCCGAGGAATGAGCAGTTCTTC,CAWNGVGGPRNEQFF
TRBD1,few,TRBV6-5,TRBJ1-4,TGTGCCAGCAGTTACTCGACCAGGGGGTATGAAAAACTGTTTTTT,CASSYSTRGYEKLFF
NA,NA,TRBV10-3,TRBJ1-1,TGTGCCATCAGTGAGCCCCCGGGAGAGGGCACTGAAGCTTTCTTT,CAISEPPGEGTEAFF
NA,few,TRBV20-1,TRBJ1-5,TGCAGTGCTGGGGGACACGGCAATCAGCCCCAGCATTTT,CSAGGHGNQPQHF
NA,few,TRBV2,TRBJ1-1,TGTGCCAGCAGTGGCGGGACCCCTGAAGCTTTCTTT,CASSGGTPEAFF
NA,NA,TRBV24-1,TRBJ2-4,TGTGCCACCAGTGATTCGACAGGCGTGGGTATTCAGTACTTC,CATSDSTGVGIQYF
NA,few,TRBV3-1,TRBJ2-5,TGTGCCAGCAGCCAAGTTCTGGGGACCCAGTACTTC,CASSQVLGTQYF
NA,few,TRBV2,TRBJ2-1,TGTGCCAGCAGCTCACTAGTCAATGAGCAGTTCTTC,CASSSLVNEQFF
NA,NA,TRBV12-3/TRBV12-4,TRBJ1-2,TGTGCCAGCAGGCGGACACCCAACTATGGCTACACCTTC,CASRRTPNYGYTF
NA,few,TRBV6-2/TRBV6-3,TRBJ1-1,TGTGCCAGCAGTTTTCCGGGCCGGGAAGCTTTCTTT,CASSFPGREAFF
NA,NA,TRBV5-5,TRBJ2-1,TGTGCCAGCAGCTTGCAGGGCATATACAATGAGCAGTTCTTC,CASSLQGIYNEQFF
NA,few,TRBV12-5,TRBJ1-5,TGTGCTAGTGGTTTGGTTTTGGGAGGGGGCAATCAGCCCCAGCATTTT,CASGLVLGGGNQPQHF
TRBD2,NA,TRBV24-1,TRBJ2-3,TGTGCCACCAGTGATGGCGGGAGGGCCATAGATACGCAGTATTTT,CATSDGGRAIDTQYF
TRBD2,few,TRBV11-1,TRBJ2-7,TGTGCCAGCAGAGCCGGCCCCCTGTGGACTAGCGGGAGGTACGAGCAGTACTTC,CASRAGPLWTSGRYEQYF
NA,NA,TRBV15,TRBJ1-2,TGTGCCACCAGCAGAGATCCCGGGCGGGCAGGGGTTGATGGCTACACCTTC,CATSRDPGRAGVDGYTF
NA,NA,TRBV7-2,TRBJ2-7,TGTGCCAGCCGGGGGAGCGGGCGCTACGAGCAGTACTTC,CASRGSGRYEQYF
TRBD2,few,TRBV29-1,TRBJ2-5,TGCAGCGTGACGGGAGGGGGAGAGACCCAGTACTTC,CSVTGGGETQYF
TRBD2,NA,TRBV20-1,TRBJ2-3,TGCAGTGCCAAAAGAACTAGCGGGAGCACCCCAGATACGCAGTATTTT,CSAKRTSGSTPDTQYF
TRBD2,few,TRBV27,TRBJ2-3,TGTGCCAGCAGGAGACTAGCGATAGACACAGATACGCAGTATTTT,CASRRLAIDTDTQYF
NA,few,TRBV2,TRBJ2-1,TGTGCCAGCAGTGAGGGTGAGCAGTTCTTC,CASSEGEQFF